In this sample, the clone carrying this TCR beta chain turned up many times. TCRdb passed the 5' RACE reads through MiXCR, listing each CDR3 protein once. The table records 100,000 or so distinct CDR3 sequences, approximately 3.3% of them present only once. Germline values: CDR1 SGHTA, CDR2 FQGNSA. This CDR3 spans 16 amino acids. V was pared by 2 bases and J by 1 base, with 7 bases of the junction left unmatched. The sample is drawn from a study of neurological immune-mediated disorders. The sequenced material came from PBMCs. This receptor was obtained from a woman aged 18 to 35 with multiple sclerosis. V is TRBV7-2 and J is TRBJ2-7, with 8 positions matching TRBD2. CDR3 in DNA: TGTGCCAGCAGCTTAACAGCGGGAGTCGGTTCCTACGAGCAGTACTTC. Translating it yields CASSLTAGVGSYEQYF.